This T cell receptor beta chain was retrieved from a study of blood T cells in healthy people across ages. This clonotype occurred a few times. Its antigen is still unknown. Germline V gene data show CDR1 as DFQATT and CDR2 as SNEGSKA (reference sequence). Trimming removed 5 bases from V and 4 bases from J, with 7 bases in between. The CDR3 consists of 11 residues. All donors came from Russia, were Caucasian and healthy, and spanned ages roughly 6 to 100. Drawing of peripheral blood yielded about 10 milliliters from each donor. For the second PCR, which ran for about 6 to 11 cycles, a sample-barcoded 5' primer and a J-beta primer mix were used. TCRdb re-called the 5' RACE reads with MiXCR, one entry per CDR3 protein. The repertoire includes around 2 million distinct CDR3 sequences, roughly two fifths of them detected once, and under 25% sits in the top ten. Study-wide results and caveats: The donors' CMV status was not determined, possibly confounding changes in expanded clonotypes. Estimated diversity across one million T cells was deemed an underestimate.

The chain is built from TRBV20-1 and TRBJ2-3, with D hard to call. This clonotype was sampled from a human donor in good health. Specimen: blood. CDR3 residues: CSAAIADTQYF. The CDR3 nucleotides are TGCAGTGCTGCAATCGCAGATACGCAGTATTTT.